This is a list of T cell receptor beta chains from one sample in a study of regulatory T cells in long-lasting Graves disease. TCRdb reanalysed the multiplex PCR reads using MiXCR and keeps one entry per CDR3 protein. The sample carries 400,000 to 500,000 distinct CDR3 sequences, 20% to 25% recorded once. This specimen consisted of peripheral blood mononuclear cells (PBMCs), obtained when the disease was refractory, from a patient treated with antithyroid drugs. These receptors all come from a female donor with Graves disease. Both conserved end residues are part of each CDR3. A D gene is named only where the DNA matches it firmly. Clone size appears in some rows only: once, few, many, or a class for an expanded clone.

TRBJ2-7 . TRBV12-3/TRBV12-4 TRBD2 CASSLGGLDIYEQYF TGTGCCAGCAGCCTAGGCGGACTAGATATCTACGAGCAGTACTTC
TRBJ1-4 many TRBV5-4 TRBD1 CASSSQTGRRTNEKLFF TGTGCCAGCAGCTCCCAGACAGGGAGGAGGACTAATGAAAAACTGTTTTTT
TRBJ2-5 many TRBV3-1 TRBD1 CASSQDLRDRDETQYF TGTGCCAGCAGCCAAGATCTCCGGGACAGGGATGAGACCCAGTACTTC
TRBJ2-1 . TRBV11-2 . CASSFGLMGNNEQFF TGTGCCAGCAGCTTTGGACTAATGGGAAATAATGAGCAGTTCTTC
TRBJ1-1 . TRBV20-1 TRBD1 CSAGTVNMNTEAFF TGCAGTGCTGGGACAGTAAACATGAACACTGAAGCTTTCTTT
TRBJ2-2 few TRBV9 . CASSVGTVGELFF TGTGCCAGCAGCGTAGGGACGGTCGGGGAGCTGTTTTTT
TRBJ2-7 . TRBV20-1 TRBD2 CSVSGLAGGLGPYEQYF TGCAGTGTTTCGGGACTAGCGGGAGGCCTAGGACCCTACGAGCAGTACTTC
TRBJ2-7 . TRBV9 . CANSSEGETYEQYF TGTGCCAACAGCTCGGAGGGGGAGACCTACGAGCAGTACTTC
TRBJ2-3 . TRBV28 . CASSEVSGRGADTQYF TGTGCCAGCAGTGAAGTCAGCGGACGGGGCGCAGATACGCAGTATTTT
TRBJ1-1 . TRBV30 . CAWGGRYTEAFF TGTGCCTGGGGGGGCAGGTACACTGAAGCTTTCTTT
TRBJ2-7 few TRBV20-1 TRBD1 CSARNPPRQGTLDSYEQYF TGCAGTGCTAGAAATCCCCCCCGACAGGGGACTTTAGATTCCTACGAGCAGTACTTC
TRBJ1-1 . TRBV7-9 . CASSLALENTEAFF TGTGCCAGCAGCTTGGCCCTGGAGAACACTGAAGCTTTCTTT
TRBJ1-6 many TRBV28 . CASSRDSPLHF TGTGCCAGCAGTCGTGATTCACCCCTCCACTTT
TRBJ1-2 few TRBV7-2 . CASSYDRTYGYTF TGTGCCAGCAGCTACGACAGAACCTATGGCTACACCTTC
TRBJ2-5 many TRBV7-9 . CASSFAAERAQYF TGTGCCAGCAGCTTCGCGGCGGAACGGGCCCAGTACTTC
TRBJ2-2 many TRBV2 TRBD1 CASSVQGATGELFF TGTGCCAGCAGTGTACAGGGGGCGACCGGGGAGCTGTTTTTT
TRBJ2-7 many TRBV28 TRBD2 CASSWGGYEQYF TGTGCCAGCAGTTGGGGGGGCTACGAGCAGTACTTC
TRBJ2-4 . TRBV9 TRBD2 CASSQTSGGGDIQYF TGTGCCAGCAGCCAGACTAGCGGGGGAGGCGACATTCAGTACTTC
TRBJ1-2 many TRBV9 . CASSGPSGTPDGYTF TGTGCCAGCAGCGGCCCATCCGGGACCCCGGATGGCTACACCTTC
TRBJ2-6 . TRBV27 . CASSLVGGNGANVLTF TGTGCCAGCAGTTTAGTAGGAGGAAATGGGGCCAACGTCCTGACTTTC
TRBJ1-3 . TRBV9 TRBD1 CASTRSTGEGNTIYF TGTGCCAGCACCCGATCGACAGGGGAGGGAAACACCATATATTTT
TRBJ2-3 . TRBV14 TRBD2 CASSQGFLLAGGPPDTQYF TGTGCCAGCAGCCAGGGCTTCCTCTTAGCGGGAGGCCCCCCAGATACGCAGTATTTT
TRBJ1-1 many TRBV20-1 . CSAREYRDGTEAFF TGCAGTGCTAGGGAATACAGGGATGGCACTGAAGCTTTCTTT
TRBJ1-3 . TRBV19 . CASSIEPLGGSSGNTIYF TGTGCCAGTAGTATAGAGCCCCTGGGAGGCAGCTCTGGAAACACCATATATTTT
TRBJ1-1 many TRBV7-2 . CASSEGVGEAFF TGTGCCAGCTCTGAAGGGGTTGGTGAAGCTTTCTTT
TRBJ2-7 few TRBV29-1 . CSVEGGQAYEQYF TGCAGCGTTGAAGGCGGACAAGCCTACGAGCAGTACTTC